The following is a T cell receptor (beta chain) sequence with its context. Its antigen is not identified. The data stem from a study of cytomegalovirus exposure and HLA in healthy donors. Whole-study results and caveats: In a later analysis, the majority of CMV-associated beta chains seemingly showed HLA restriction. In a later analysis, a missense DCLRE1C variant was linked to TCR beta V- and J-gene trimming.

Deletions cut 5 bases from V and 7 bases from J, with 17 bases between. Germline CDR1 reads SEHNR; CDR2 reads FQNEAQ (reference sequence). CDR3 size: 14 residues. The PCR had 60 Vbeta and 13 Jbeta primers. Profiled with immunoSEQ multiplex PCR; TCRdb holds only in-frame clones, not every one. The sample contains under 200,000 clones, roughly 71% of which appear only once. The receptor was derived from a woman in her 50s in good health and CMV-seropositive. This chain connects TRBV7-9 to TRBJ1-2; the D gene is possibly TRBD1 (5 bases). The sample was PBMCs. CDR3 nucleotide sequence: TGTGCCAGCAGCCAGTCAAGGGGCTCCGGTGGCTACACCTTC. It specifies CASSQSRGSGGYTF. Full variable domain (remainder filled in from reference TRBV7-9 and TRBJ1-2): DTGVSQNPRHKITKRGQNVTFRCDPISEHNRLYWYRQTLGQGPEFLTYFQNEAQLEKSRLLSDRFSAERPKGSFSTLEIQRTEQGDSAMYLCASSQSRGSGGYTFGSGTRLTVV.